Listed here are 3 T cell receptor beta chains from one sample, sequenced in a study of post-analysis software for immune sequencing data. Their antigens remain unidentified. Study-level results: Patients used about five TRBV segments, including TRBV5-6, TRBV5-1 and TRBV20-1, more often than controls.

Tagging with unique molecular identifiers was a feature of the TCR beta cDNA libraries. TCRdb fed the PCR reads into MiXCR, producing one record per CDR3 protein. The sample lists 820,000 or so distinct CDR3 sequences, roughly 50% occurring once. The sample comprised blood. The origin of the receptors is a girl aged 5 to 17 with multiple sclerosis.

The chain uses TRBV20-1 and TRBJ2-4; 12 bases align to TRBD2. Matching the DNA end better, TRBJ2-7 makes the J call doubtful. The CDR3 is 15 residues long. Per germline, CDR1 DFQATT and CDR2 SNEGSKA (reference sequence). The CDR3 DNA reads TGCAGTGCTAGACAACTAGCGGGAGGTTCCTACGAGCAGTACTTC. Translation: CSARQLAGGSYEQYF.

In its sample, this clonotype was seen a few times. The chain couples TRBV9 to TRBJ2-5; TRBD1 aligns across 9 bases. Germline CDR1 is SGDLS and CDR2 is YYNGEE. V trimming: 4 bases; J trimming: 4 bases; junction bases outside the gene matches: 17. The CDR3 extends over 18 amino acids. In DNA form, the CDR3 reads TGTGCCAGCAGCACATCCCTCGACCGGGGGGACAGGGTAGAGACCCAGTACTTC. Translated, it gives CASSTSLDRGDRVETQYF.

The chain links TRBV29-1 to TRBJ2-1; no clear D. The CDR3 runs to 10 residues. CDR1 is SQVTM, CDR2 ANQGSEA, per germline. V was clipped by 7 bases and J by 9 bases, with 10 bases between them. The CDR3 here is CSARQAEQFF. The CDR3 region has the DNA TGCAGCGCGAGGCAAGCTGAGCAGTTCTTC.